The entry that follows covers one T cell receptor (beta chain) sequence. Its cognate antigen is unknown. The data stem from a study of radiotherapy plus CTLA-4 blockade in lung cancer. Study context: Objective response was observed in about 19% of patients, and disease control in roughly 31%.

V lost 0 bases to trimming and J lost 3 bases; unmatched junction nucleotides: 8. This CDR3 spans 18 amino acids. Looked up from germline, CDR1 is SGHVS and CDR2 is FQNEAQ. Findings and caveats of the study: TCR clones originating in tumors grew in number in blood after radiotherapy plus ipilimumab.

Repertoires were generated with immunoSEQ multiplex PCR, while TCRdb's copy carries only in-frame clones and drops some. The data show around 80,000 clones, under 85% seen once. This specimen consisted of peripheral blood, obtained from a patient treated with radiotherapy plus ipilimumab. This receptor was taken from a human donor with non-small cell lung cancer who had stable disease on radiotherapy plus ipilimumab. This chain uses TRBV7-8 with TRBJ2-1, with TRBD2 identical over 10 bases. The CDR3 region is CASSLATSGVDVYNEQFF. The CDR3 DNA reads TGTGCCAGCAGCTTAGCAACTAGCGGGGTAGATGTCTACAATGAGCAGTTCTTC.